A few counts support the clone carrying this T cell receptor (beta chain). No antigen is known for it. CDR1 is SGHTA, CDR2 FQGNSA, per germline. The CDR3 is made up of 15 amino acids. The V gene end was trimmed by 4 bases and the J gene end by 2 bases; junction bases not matched to a gene: 7. The sample comes from a study of CD8 T cells in ankylosing spondylitis. Overall study results and limits: Disease-linked clones reportedly showed significant enrichment in matched ankylosing spondylitis synovial fluid. Eight or nine highly homologous variants made up a TCR beta motif that seemed to typify ankylosing spondylitis blood.

TCRdb itself ran the 5' RACE reads through MiXCR, one entry per CDR3 protein. The sample records about 360,000 distinct CDR3 sequences, roughly 20% being singletons. The sequencing input was blood, either unsorted or a sorted T cell fraction (not recorded which). The TCR comes from a male donor with ankylosing spondylitis or in good health (not recorded which). V is TRBV7-2 and J is TRBJ2-5; 7 bases agree with TRBD1. The DNA of the CDR3 is TGTGCCAGCAGCTCAAGGGACAGCTTGCAAGAGACCCAGTACTTC. This codes for CASSSRDSLQETQYF.